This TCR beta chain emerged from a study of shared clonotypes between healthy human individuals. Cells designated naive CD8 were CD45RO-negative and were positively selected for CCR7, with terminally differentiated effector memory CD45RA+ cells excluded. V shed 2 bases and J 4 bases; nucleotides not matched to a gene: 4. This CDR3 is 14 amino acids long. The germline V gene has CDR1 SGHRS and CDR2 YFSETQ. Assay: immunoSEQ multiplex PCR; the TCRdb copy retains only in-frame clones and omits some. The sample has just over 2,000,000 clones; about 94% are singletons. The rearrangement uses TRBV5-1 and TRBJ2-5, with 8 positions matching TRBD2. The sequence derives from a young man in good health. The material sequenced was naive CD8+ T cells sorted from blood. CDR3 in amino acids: CASSFGTSRETQYF. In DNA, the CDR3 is TGCGCCAGCAGCTTCGGGACTAGTAGAGAGACCCAGTACTTC.